These T cell receptor beta chains were read from a single sample in a study of spatial heterogeneity in lung cancer. One entry per CDR3 protein, called by TCRdb with MiXCR from the 5' RACE reads. This sample carries about 15,000 distinct CDR3 sequences, roughly 7.7% of them seen once, and the ten largest clones take 33%. The sequencing used PBMCs, collected at surgery. The receptors come from a female donor with early-stage non-small cell lung cancer. CDR3s include the opening cysteine and the closing phenylalanine or tryptophan. D genes are given only for firm matches. Clone size, where shown, is once, few, many, or a class for clones that have expanded.

v_call	j_call	clone_size	d_call	cdr3_nt	cdr3_aa
TRBV11-2	TRBJ2-1	many	NA	TGTGCCAGCAGCCAAGGAGCGGATACCTACAATGAGCAGTTCTTC	CASSQGADTYNEQFF
TRBV12-5	TRBJ1-1	many	NA	TGTGCTAGTGGTTTGGAGGGAAAGGCTGAAGCTTTCTTT	CASGLEGKAEAFF
TRBV5-4	TRBJ2-5	few	TRBD2	TGTGCCAGCAGTTCGACTAGCGGGAGGCAAGAGACCCAGTACTTC	CASSSTSGRQETQYF
TRBV5-1	TRBJ2-1	many	TRBD1	TGCGCCAGCAGCTTGGGGGACAGGGATTACAATGAGCAGTTCTTC	CASSLGDRDYNEQFF
TRBV19	TRBJ2-1	many	NA	TGTGCCAGTAGTATTGAGGAGCTGTCCTACGATGAGCAGTTCTTC	CASSIEELSYDEQFF
TRBV12-3/TRBV12-4	TRBJ2-1	many	TRBD2	TGTGCCAGCAGTTCGGTACCGGGAGGAGAGCAGTTCTTC	CASSSVPGGEQFF
TRBV20-1	TRBJ1-4	NA	NA	TGCAGTCCCAGCCCCGACTCTGCAACTAATGAAAAACTGTTTTTT	CSPSPDSATNEKLFF
TRBV7-2	TRBJ2-5	many	NA	TGTGCCAGCAGCCCGCCGAAGAGCGGGACAGGGACCCAGTACTTC	CASSPPKSGTGTQYF
TRBV29-1	TRBJ1-1	many	NA	TGCAGCGTTTTCTTAGGGACTGCCGTGGGGGGCACTGAAGCTTTCTTT	CSVFLGTAVGGTEAFF
TRBV29-1	TRBJ1-1	few	TRBD1	TGCAGCGTCGGAGGGGGACAGGGAGGAACTGAAGCTTTCTTT	CSVGGGQGGTEAFF
TRBV10-3	TRBJ1-6	few	NA	TGTGCCATCAGTGAGTCGGGGACCGGGGTTGTGAATTCACCCCTCCACTTT	CAISESGTGVVNSPLHF
TRBV3-1	TRBJ1-2	NA	NA	TGTGCCAGCAGCCAAGCGGCGGCAGATGGCTACACCTTC	CASSQAAADGYTF
TRBV29-1	TRBJ2-3	few	NA	TGCAGCGTTGAAGCAGGAGATACGCAGTATTTT	CSVEAGDTQYF